The 22 T cell receptor beta chains given below trace back to one sample, sequenced in a study of cytomegalovirus exposure and HLA in healthy donors. Primers: 60 Vbeta forward and 13 Jbeta reverse. Assay: immunoSEQ multiplex PCR; the TCRdb copy retains only in-frame clones and omits some. The data hold about 130,000 clones, with approximately 73% observed a single time. The sequenced sample consisted of PBMCs. Source of these receptors: a man aged 55 to 70 in good health and CMV-seropositive.

The J gene is TRBJ2-7, the V gene TRBV28, with 9 positions matching TRBD1. V gave up 5 bases and J gave up 5 bases; unmatched junction bases: 13. CDR1 is MDHEN, CDR2 SYDVKM, per germline. The CDR3 contains 16 residues. DNA for the CDR3: TGTGCCAGCAGTCCTCCACCGGGACAGGGATTCAACGAGCAGTACTTC. This codes for CASSPPPGQGFNEQYF.

This clone was observed a few times. The J gene is TRBJ2-3, the V gene TRBV5-4, with 10 bases identical to TRBD2. V lost 2 bases, J lost 2 bases, and 2 bases stayed unmatched. Germline CDR1 reads SGHNT; CDR2 reads YYREEE (reference sequence). The CDR3 runs 15 residues. CDR3 DNA: TGTGCCAGCAGCTTAGGACTAGCGGACACAGATACGCAGTATTTT. Translated: CASSLGLADTDTQYF.

The chain couples TRBV5-6 to TRBJ1-3, with 7 bases lining up with TRBD1. The CDR3 is made up of 16 amino acids. Losses at the gene ends were 3 bases for V and 0 bases for J; bases not matched to a gene: 6. Germline-derived CDR1 and CDR2 are SGHDT and YYEEEE. The CDR3 sequence is CASSSTTGPSGNTIYF. The DNA for the CDR3 is TGTGCCAGCAGCTCGACGACAGGGCCCTCTGGAAACACCATATATTTT.

This clone appeared once. The rearrangement joins TRBV6-5 to TRBJ1-5; D is possibly TRBD1 (5 bases). V gave up 5 bases and J gave up 7 bases, with 12 bases separating them. CDR3 length: 13 residues. CDR1 is MNHEY and CDR2 is SVGAGI in the germline V gene. This chain's CDR3 is CASSQAGIQPQHF. Written as DNA, the CDR3 is TGTGCCAGCAGTCAAGCAGGGATACAGCCCCAGCATTTT.

This clone was seen only a few times. This chain uses TRBV28 with TRBJ1-5; D not certain. Germline V gene data show CDR1 as MDHEN and CDR2 as SYDVKM. V was clipped by 11 bases and J by 0 bases, with 11 bases between them. The CDR3 is 13 amino acids. CDR3 sequence: CAAAGNSNQPQHF. DNA for the CDR3: TGTGCCGCCGCAGGAAATAGCAATCAGCCCCAGCATTTT.

This clone was detected only once. The V gene is TRBV18, the J gene TRBJ1-5, with D maybe TRBD1 (5 bases). Germline values: CDR1 KGHSH, CDR2 LQKENI. V was shortened by 0 bases and J by 4 bases, with 10 bases between the two germline ends. The CDR3 runs to 15 residues. The CDR3 region has the DNA TGTGCCAGCTCACCACCCGTACGGACAAATCAGCCCCAGCATTTT. This translates into CASSPPVRTNQPQHF.

The V gene is TRBV5-1, the J gene TRBJ1-6, with 7 positions matching TRBD1. The length of the CDR3 is 17 residues. Trimming at V came to 3 bases and at J to 0 bases, leaving 6 bases not matched to a gene. CDR1 is SGHRS, CDR2 YFSETQ, per germline. The CDR3 spells CASSWGTASSYNSPLHF. For the CDR3, the DNA is TGCGCCAGCAGCTGGGGGACAGCTAGCTCCTATAATTCACCCCTCCACTTT.

The sample holds one count of this clone. This sequence joins TRBV13 and TRBJ2-5; 9 bases are a match to TRBD1. The CDR3 totals 14 residues. Trimming took 3 bases from V and 6 from J; bases not matched to a gene: 5. Germline CDR1 and CDR2: PRHDT and FYEKMQ (reference sequence). The CDR3 coding sequence is TGTGCCAGCAGCTTGACAGGGGGTTTGAAGACCCAGTACTTC. This encodes CASSLTGGLKTQYF.

Only a few counts were recorded for this clone. This rearrangement joins TRBV7-2 to TRBJ2-1; the match to TRBD1 covers 7 bases. The J segment lost 7 bases and the V segment lost 2 bases, leaving 8 bases of the junction unmatched. In germline, CDR1 is SGHTA, CDR2 FQGNSA. This CDR3 comprises 15 residues. CDR3 loop: CASSLSGQRGNEQFF. CDR3 coding DNA: TGTGCCAGCAGCTTATCGGGACAGAGAGGGAATGAGCAGTTCTTC.

V is TRBV21-1 and J is TRBJ1-3; TRBD1, the table's D call, lacks a check against the DNA. TRBV21-1 is annotated as a pseudogene. The CDR3 has 18 residues. The CDR3 reads CASSTLAKGGRPGNTIYF. The DNA of the CDR3 is TGTGCCAGCAGCACACTGGCAAAAGGGGGTCGTCCGGGAAACACCATATATTTT.

The table lists this clone with a few counts. The V call is TRBV7-9, the J call TRBJ1-1; a possible D gene is TRBD1 (6 bases). CDR1 is SEHNR, CDR2 FQNEAQ, per germline (reference sequence). The V end was cut by 5 bases, the J end by 1 base, with 14 bases between. The CDR3 runs 15 residues. Here the CDR3 reads CASSLQGGGNTEAFF. For the CDR3, the DNA is TGTGCCAGCAGCCTACAGGGTGGGGGGAACACTGAAGCTTTCTTT.

The table lists this clone with a count of one. The rearrangement joins TRBV5-1 to TRBJ1-5, with D maybe TRBD1 (6 bases). Trimming removed 4 bases at V and 6 bases at J, with 14 bases between. The CDR3 is made up of 14 amino acids. Looked up from germline, CDR1 is SGHRS and CDR2 is YFSETQ. This CDR3 is CASSPQGTGQPQHF. The CDR3 bases are TGCGCCAGCAGCCCACAGGGCACGGGTCAGCCCCAGCATTTT.

DNA for the CDR3: TGCGCCAGCAGCCATACACAAGGGGGTCAGCCCCAGCATTTT. This sequence encodes CASSHTQGGQPQHF. The rearrangement uses TRBV4-1 and TRBJ1-5; tentatively, D is TRBD1 (6 bases). Germline V gives CDR1 MGHRA, CDR2 YSYEKL. CDR3 size: 14 residues. Trimming removed 3 bases at V and 6 bases at J, with 12 bases between.

V usage is TRBV5-6 and J usage is TRBJ1-6; D is unresolved. Trimming took 2 bases from V and 8 from J, leaving 11 bases between them. Germline CDR1 reads SGHDT; CDR2 reads YYEEEE. The CDR3 runs 14 residues. CDR3: CASSLPGTYSPLHF. DNA of the CDR3: TGTGCCAGCAGCTTACCGGGAACCTATTCACCCCTCCACTTT.

This clone was counted only a few times. V usage is TRBV9 and J usage is TRBJ1-4, with a possible D match to TRBD1 (6 bases). CDR1 and CDR2 from the germline V gene are SGDLS and YYNGEE. This CDR3 comprises 13 residues. V lost 2 bases, J lost 10 bases, and 12 bases lay in between. The CDR3 DNA follows: TGTGCCAGCAGCGTGAGGGGGGGGAGAAAACTGTTTTTT. Encoded protein: CASSVRGGRKLFF.

This chain joins TRBV2 and TRBJ1-2; D may be TRBD1 (5 bases). Per germline, CDR1 SNHLY and CDR2 FYNNEI. This CDR3 contains 15 residues. V lost 6 bases and J 1 base, leaving 15 bases between the germline ends. CDR3 residues: CASSVIRTFNYGYTF. The CDR3 DNA reads as TGTGCCAGCAGCGTAATCAGGACATTTAACTATGGCTACACCTTC.

This chain joins TRBV5-4 and TRBJ1-3; D is unclear. The CDR3 is 15 residues long. The V end lost 0 bases, the J end lost 0 bases, and 7 bases lay between the germline ends. CDR1 is SGHNT and CDR2 is YYREEE in the germline V gene (reference sequence). CDR3 loop: CASSLEQNSGNTIYF. Written as DNA, the CDR3 is TGTGCCAGCAGCTTGGAACAGAACTCTGGAAACACCATATATTTT.

The chain uses TRBV28 and TRBJ2-3, with D perhaps TRBD2 (5 bases). The germline V gene has CDR1 MDHEN and CDR2 SYDVKM. The CDR3 is 14 amino acids. Trimming shortened V by 3 bases and J by 4 bases, and 11 bases separated the two germline ends. CDR3 protein: CASSFQRRADTQYF. In nucleotides, the CDR3 is TGTGCCAGCAGTTTTCAGCGGCGGGCAGATACGCAGTATTTT. The full variable domain, in which reference TRBV28 and TRBJ2-3 provide the parts outside the CDR3, is DVKVTQSSRYLVKRTGEKVFLECVQDMDHENMFWYRQDPGLGLRLIYFSYDVKMKEKGDIPEGYSVSREKKERFSLILESASTNQTSMYLCASSFQRRADTQYFGPGTRLTVL.

This chain links TRBV9 with TRBJ2-3; tentatively, D is TRBD1 (6 bases). The CDR3 contains 15 residues. V shed 0 bases and J shed 2 bases, with 10 bases lying between them. Germline V gene data show CDR1 as SGDLS and CDR2 as YYNGEE. The CDR3 protein is CASSVGGQNTDTQYF. CDR3 nucleotide sequence: TGTGCCAGCAGCGTAGGGGGGCAGAACACAGATACGCAGTATTTT.

Of note for this clone: Within the sample, other DNA sequences also encode this same CDR3. This chain uses TRBV28 with TRBJ2-7; TRBD2 is a possible D gene (6 bases). The germline V gene has CDR1 MDHEN and CDR2 SYDVKM. The V and J ends lost 5 bases and 7 bases respectively, with 12 bases between them. The CDR3 has 12 amino acids. The CDR3 protein is CASSLSGGEQYF. DNA for the CDR3: TGTGCCAGCAGTCTCAGTGGGGGGGAGCAGTACTTC.

The chain has TRBV4-1 and TRBJ1-1, with a weak D call TRBD1 (5 bases). Germline CDR1 MGHRA, CDR2 YSYEKL. With 5 bases removed from V and 3 bases from J, the gap between germline ends came to 13 bases. The CDR3 extends over 14 amino acids. The CDR3: CASSSPDKHTEAFF. For the CDR3, the DNA is TGCGCCAGCAGCTCCCCGGACAAGCACACTGAAGCTTTCTTT.

This clone has ten or more counts. The V and J genes are TRBV27 and TRBJ2-7; no reliable D call. The CDR3 sequence is 12 residues long. V was pared by 2 bases and J by 4 bases, with 6 bases between. Germline values: CDR1 MNHEY, CDR2 SMNVEV (reference sequence). CDR3 in amino acids: CASSLTGYEQYF. The CDR3, as DNA: TGTGCCAGCAGTTTAACCGGTTACGAGCAGTACTTC.